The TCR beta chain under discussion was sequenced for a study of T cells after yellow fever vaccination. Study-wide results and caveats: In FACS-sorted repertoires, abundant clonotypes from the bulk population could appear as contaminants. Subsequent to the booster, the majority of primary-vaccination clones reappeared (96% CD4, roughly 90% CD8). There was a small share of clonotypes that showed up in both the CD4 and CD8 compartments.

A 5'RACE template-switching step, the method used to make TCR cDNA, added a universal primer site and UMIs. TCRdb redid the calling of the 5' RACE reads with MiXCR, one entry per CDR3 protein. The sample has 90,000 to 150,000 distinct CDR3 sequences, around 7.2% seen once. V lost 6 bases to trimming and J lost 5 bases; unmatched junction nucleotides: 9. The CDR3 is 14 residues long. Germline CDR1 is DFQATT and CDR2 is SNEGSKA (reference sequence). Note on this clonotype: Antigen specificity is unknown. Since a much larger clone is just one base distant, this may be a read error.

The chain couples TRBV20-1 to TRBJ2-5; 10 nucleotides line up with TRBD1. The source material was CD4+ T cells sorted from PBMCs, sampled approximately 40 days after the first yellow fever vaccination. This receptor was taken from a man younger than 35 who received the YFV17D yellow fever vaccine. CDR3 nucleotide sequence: TGCAGTGCACGACAAGGGACAGGGGTCGAGACCCAGTACTTC. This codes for CSARQGTGVETQYF.